A selection of T cell receptor beta chains follows, all from one sample in a study of blood T cell repertoires in COVID-19. TCRdb's copy holds only in-frame clones and misses some; the assay was immunoSEQ multiplex PCR. The data contain about 240,000 clones, roughly 81% of them singletons. The sample was peripheral blood. The receptors stem from a woman aged 80 or over with COVID-19, enrolled during active disease. Both conserved end residues are part of each CDR3. The D gene is left open where the match is weak. A clone size is listed for some rows: how often the clone was seen (once, few, many), or a class if it is expanded.

-,TRBJ1-2,-,14,TRBV29-1,TGCAGCGTTGAGGAGGGAGGGCGAGCGCGTGGCTACACCTTC,CSVEEGGRARGYTF
-,TRBJ2-2,TRBD2,16,TRBV19,TGTGCCAGTATCGGGACTAGCGGGGGTAACCCCGGGGAGCTGTTTTTT,CASIGTSGGNPGELFF
-,TRBJ1-2,-,16,TRBV4-1,TGCGCCAGCAGCCCAAACCCGACCGGACAGAGGAATGGCTACACCTTC,CASSPNPTGQRNGYTF
-,TRBJ1-2,TRBD1,15,TRBV6-6,TGTGCCAGCAGTTACCCGGCGACAGGGCCCTCTGGCTACACCTTC,CASSYPATGPSGYTF
-,TRBJ1-3,TRBD1,15,TRBV7-2,TGTGCCAGCAGTGCTACAGGGGGTGCTGGAAACACCATATATTTT,CASSATGGAGNTIYF
-,TRBJ2-3,TRBD2,16,TRBV12-5,TGTGCTAGTGGTCAGGGACTAGCGGGAAGCCGGGATACGCAGTATTTT,CASGQGLAGSRDTQYF
-,TRBJ2-2,TRBD1,16,TRBV7-6,TGTGCCAGCAGCGTACGACAGGGAGCCAACACCGGGGAGCTGTTTTTT,CASSVRQGANTGELFF
-,TRBJ2-6,-,15,TRBV6-5,TGTGCCAGCAGTTACGCGACAGCTGGGGCCAACGTCCTGACTTTC,CASSYATAGANVLTF
-,TRBJ2-2,TRBD2,15,TRBV3-1/TRBV3-2,TGTGCCAGCGGACTAGCGGGGGGCTACACCGGGGAGCTGTTTTTT,CASGLAGGYTGELFF
once,TRBJ2-6,-,19,TRBV18,TGTGCCAGCTCACCGTTAGGGGTCGGTCCCGTCTCTGGGGCCAACGTCCTGACTTTC,CASSPLGVGPVSGANVLTF
-,TRBJ2-3,-,14,TRBV3-1/TRBV3-2,TGTGCCAGCAGCCAAGTAAGCGGCACAGATACGCAGTATTTT,CASSQVSGTDTQYF
-,TRBJ2-7,TRBD1,15,TRBV5-1,TGCGCCAGCAGCCCCGGGACAGTAGAAAGCTACGAGCAGTACTTC,CASSPGTVESYEQYF
-,TRBJ2-5,TRBD2,16,TRBV3-1/TRBV3-2,TGTGCCAGCAGCCGGGGACTAGCGGGAGGGCAAGAGACCCAGTACTTC,CASSRGLAGGQETQYF
-,TRBJ2-3,-,15,TRBV30,TGTGCCTGGAAGAAGGACAGTTCTAGCACAGATACGCAGTATTTT,CAWKKDSSSTDTQYF
few,TRBJ2-1,TRBD2,16,TRBV4-1,TGCGCCAGCCGAAGACTAGCGGGCGACTCCTACAATGAGCAGTTCTTC,CASRRLAGDSYNEQFF
-,TRBJ2-7,-,14,TRBV7-9,TGTGCCAGCAGCCCCCCGACACCTTCCTACGAGCAGTACTTC,CASSPPTPSYEQYF
-,TRBJ1-1,-,20,TRBV24-1,TGTGCCACCAGTGATTTGCCCCCCTTGGGGCATTCCCTCATGAACACTGAAGCTTTCTTT,CATSDLPPLGHSLMNTEAFF
-,TRBJ2-5,-,15,TRBV5-1,TGCGCCAGCAGCGTTGGGCCGGGGTCTCGGGAGACCCAGTACTTC,CASSVGPGSRETQYF
-,TRBJ1-5,TRBD1,14,TRBV6-6,TGTGCCAGCACGCCCGGACAGGGAGGTCAGCCCCAGCATTTT,CASTPGQGGQPQHF
-,TRBJ2-2,-,16,TRBV5-1,TGCGCCAGCAGCTTGGTACCGGGACTCGACACCGGGGAGCTGTTTTTT,CASSLVPGLDTGELFF
-,TRBJ1-1,-,14,TRBV9,TGTGCCAGCAGCGTAGAGGGAGGCGGTTCTGGAGCTTTCTTT,CASSVEGGGSGAFF
-,TRBJ2-7,-,16,TRBV5-1,TGCGCCAGCAGCCCAGGGCCCCCAGAACAAAACTACGAGCAGTACTTC,CASSPGPPEQNYEQYF
-,TRBJ1-2,TRBD1,16,TRBV6-1,TGTGCCAGCAGTGAAGCGGTGAGGACAGGGGGCGCAGGCTACACCTTC,CASSEAVRTGGAGYTF
-,TRBJ1-4,TRBD1,14,TRBV7-2,TGTGCCAGCAGCCGGGACAGGGGAGGGGAAAAACTGTTTTTT,CASSRDRGGEKLFF
-,TRBJ2-6,TRBD1,21,TRBV4-1,TGCGCCAGCAGCCGGACAGGGGGCGCCCCCCTTTCTCTCTCTGGGGCCAACGTCCTGACTTTC,CASSRTGGAPLSLSGANVLTF
-,TRBJ1-2,TRBD1,17,TRBV27,TGTGCCAGCACTATCCGACAGGGGGCGGAGAAAAACTATGGCTACACCTTC,CASTIRQGAEKNYGYTF
once,TRBJ1-4,TRBD1,14,TRBV9,TGTGCCAGCAGCCGGGGACAGGCGAATGAAAAACTGTTTTTT,CASSRGQANEKLFF
-,TRBJ1-1,-,13,TRBV6-1,TGTGCCAGCAGTACCCTAGGGAACACTGAAGCTTTCTTT,CASSTLGNTEAFF
-,TRBJ1-4,TRBD1,15,TRBV7-8,TGTGCCAGCAGCTTCCGACAGGGAAATAATGAAAAACTGTTTTTT,CASSFRQGNNEKLFF
-,TRBJ2-1,TRBD2,15,TRBV2,TGTGCCAGCACAGGGGGGACTAGCACCTACAATGAGCAGTTCTTC,CASTGGTSTYNEQFF
-,TRBJ2-1,-,15,TRBV7-9,TGTGCCAGCAGCTACCGGGACACCGACTACAATGAGCAGTTCTTC,CASSYRDTDYNEQFF
few,TRBJ1-4,-,11,TRBV2,TGTGCGGGGGCGCAGGATGAAAAACTGTTTTTT,CAGAQDEKLFF
-,TRBJ2-3,-,16,TRBV9,TGTGCCAGCAGCGTAGGTACAGGGGGGACTATGGATACGCAGTATTTT,CASSVGTGGTMDTQYF
-,TRBJ1-1,-,13,TRBV15,TGTGCCACCAGCAGAGGCGCGGGCGGAGGGGCTTTCTTT,CATSRGAGGGAFF
-,TRBJ1-2,TRBD1,17,TRBV6-6,TGTGCCAGCAGTCAGACGGACAGGGCGCAAACCGCCCAGGGCTACACCTTC,CASSQTDRAQTAQGYTF
-,TRBJ2-5,-,16,TRBV7-9,TGTGCCAGCAGCCCCGGCTCAGTACCGGGACAAGAGACCCAGTACTTC,CASSPGSVPGQETQYF
once,TRBJ2-7,TRBD1,17,TRBV11-2,TGTGCCAGCAGCTTAGAAGTTTCCGGGACAGGGTCCTACGAGCAGTACTTC,CASSLEVSGTGSYEQYF
-,TRBJ2-2,-,16,TRBV9,TGTGCCAGCAGCCAACAGAGTGATGCGAACACCGGGGAGCTGTTTTTT,CASSQQSDANTGELFF
once,TRBJ1-1,-,14,TRBV2,TGTGCCAGCAGTGTGGCGGAGATGAACACTGAAGCTTTCTTT,CASSVAEMNTEAFF
few,TRBJ1-2,-,12,TRBV7-9,TGTGCCAGCAGCTTAGCTCTCAGAGGCTACACCTTC,CASSLALRGYTF
-,TRBJ2-2,-,16,TRBV24-1,TGTGCCACCAGTGATTTAGGCAGGGGCGACACCGGGGAGCTGTTTTTT,CATSDLGRGDTGELFF
-,TRBJ1-5,-,13,TRBV3-1/TRBV3-2,TGTGCCAGCAGCCTGGGGCTCTCGCAGCCCCAGCATTTT,CASSLGLSQPQHF
-,TRBJ2-7,TRBD1,16,TRBV19,TGTGCCAGTAGTCCCCGTCCCGGGACAGGGTACTACGAGCAGTACTTC,CASSPRPGTGYYEQYF
-,TRBJ1-1,-,15,TRBV18,TGTGCCAGCTCACCACGAAACGGGGTGAACACTGAAGCTTTCTTT,CASSPRNGVNTEAFF
-,TRBJ2-2,TRBD1,16,TRBV6-4,TGTGCCAGCAGTCCTACAGGGGGCTGGAACACCGGGGAGCTGTTTTTT,CASSPTGGWNTGELFF
-,TRBJ2-7,TRBD2,11,TRBV2,TGTGCCAGCAGCAACCGGGACTACCCGCGCTTC,CASSNRDYPRF